This paragraph reports one T cell receptor (beta chain). The sample originates from a study of blood T cell repertoires in COVID-19. Study summary: The analysed material was cDNA or gDNA that came from T cells, B-cell-depleted T cells, or PBMCs.

In the source study's methods: The authors estimated nucleated cell counts from reference gene primer amplification. Only in-frame clones appear in the TCRdb table, and some are missing; sequencing was by immunoSEQ multiplex PCR. V and J calls plus clone size are reproduced from that table; the DNA served to infer D and trimming. The sample consists of over 90,000 clones, approximately 92% of them appearing once. During active infection, Seattle patients enrolled and were then monitored through disease. Sequences were obtained from peripheral blood. The sequence came from a woman aged 45-60 years with COVID-19, enrolled during active disease.

In DNA, the CDR3 is TGTGCCATCAGTGAGGGGGGCAGAAGCTCCTATAATTCACCCCTCCACTTT. Its translation: CAISEGGRSSYNSPLHF. The genes are TRBV10-3 and TRBJ1-6; D may be TRBD1 (6 bases). The V end lost 2 bases, the J end lost 0 bases, and 11 bases lay between the germline ends. Germline V CDR1 and CDR2: ENHRY, SYGVKD. The CDR3 covers 17 residues.